The 26 T cell receptor beta chains below were found in one sample sequenced in a study of cytomegalovirus exposure and HLA in healthy donors. The study ran its PCR with 60 Vbeta and 13 Jbeta primers. Clones were sequenced by immunoSEQ multiplex PCR, and TCRdb holds only the in-frame ones, with some missing. Of some 150,000 clones in the sample, 77% are singletons; the top ten hold 3.5% to 5%. The sample taken for sequencing was PBMCs. Receptors were obtained from a male donor in good health and CMV-seronegative.

The V and J genes are TRBV2 and TRBJ2-5; 11 bases align to TRBD2. The germline V gene has CDR1 SNHLY and CDR2 FYNNEI. The length of the CDR3 is 13 residues. V lost 6 bases and J lost 3; bases outside the gene matches: 0. The CDR3 nucleotides are TGTGCCAGCAGACTAGCGGGGGAAGAGACCCAGTACTTC. Encoded protein: CASRLAGEETQYF.

The chain combines TRBV7-6 with TRBJ1-6; 7 bases align to TRBD1. The J segment lost 9 bases and the V segment lost 4 bases, leaving 3 bases of the junction unmatched. Germline CDR1 is SGHVS and CDR2 is FNYEAQ. The CDR3 has 13 residues. Written as DNA, the CDR3 is TGTGCCAGCAGCTCTACAGGGGTTTCACCCCTCCACTTT. Residues: CASSSTGVSPLHF.

The gene calls are TRBV2 and TRBJ1-4; 7 nucleotides align to TRBD1. V dropped 6 bases and J dropped 3; count of bases not matched to a gene: 4. CDR1 SNHLY and CDR2 FYNNEI come from the germline V gene. CDR3 size: 14 residues. CDR3 sequence: CASRVTGPNEKLFF. CDR3 DNA sequence: TGTGCCAGCAGGGTGACAGGGCCTAATGAAAAACTGTTTTTT.

J is TRBJ2-1 and V is TRBV12-5; tentatively, D is TRBD2 (5 bases). The CDR3 is 20 amino acids. Trimming shortened V by 1 base and J by 7 bases, and 29 bases separated the two germline ends. Germline CDR1 is LGHNT and CDR2 is FRNRAP. In DNA form, the CDR3 reads TGTGCTAGTGGTTTGGGCCAGCTGGGCGGGCGGACCCAGGTAGGGAATGAGCAGTTCTTC. This codes for CASGLGQLGGRTQVGNEQFF.

The table lists this clone with a few counts. This chain uses TRBV9 with TRBJ2-5, with D perhaps matching TRBD1 (5 bases). Germline assignment: CDR1 SGDLS and CDR2 YYNGEE. V was shortened by 0 bases and J by 2 bases, with 8 bases between the two germline ends. The CDR3 has 14 amino acids. The CDR3 coding sequence is TGTGCCAGCAGCGTAGGGACACTGCAAGAGACCCAGTACTTC. This sequence encodes CASSVGTLQETQYF.

This clone was counted a single time. The chain couples TRBV7-2 to TRBJ2-2, with a weak D call TRBD1 (5 bases). Trimming pared 5 bases from V and 1 base from J, leaving 11 bases between. The CDR3 loop spans 15 amino acids. Germline V gene lookup returns CDR1 SGHTA and CDR2 FQGNSA. The CDR3 here is CASSTRTRNTGELFF. DNA for the CDR3: TGTGCCAGCAGCACCAGGACACGGAACACCGGGGAGCTGTTTTTT.

This clone was seen more than once but under ten times. The chain carries TRBV6-5 and TRBJ1-2, with 10 bases matching TRBD1. The CDR3 sequence is 15 residues long. The germline gives CDR1 MNHEY, CDR2 SVGAGI. V lost 6 bases and J lost 4; bases outside the gene matches: 8. The CDR3 bases are TGTGCCAGCAGCTACCAGACAGGGGGCATCTATGGCTACACCTTC. Translation: CASSYQTGGIYGYTF.

The chain carries TRBV6-5 and TRBJ2-1; TRBD1 agrees at 8 bases. Trimming cost V 5 bases and J 6 bases; bases outside gene matches: 3. This CDR3 is 13 amino acids long. Germline V gene sequence: CDR1 MNHEY, CDR2 SVGAGI. CDR3 sequence reads: CASSGQGSNEQFF. The DNA of the CDR3 is TGTGCCAGCAGTGGACAGGGTTCCAATGAGCAGTTCTTC.

This chain joins TRBV19 and TRBJ2-7, with a possible D match to TRBD2 (7 bases). The CDR3 spans 14 residues. In germline, CDR1 is LNHDA, CDR2 SQIVND (reference sequence). The V end lost 3 bases, the J end lost 4 bases, and 13 bases lay between the germline ends. The DNA of the CDR3 is TGTGCCAGTAGTATGTCCAGGGGAGGGTACGAGCAGTACTTC. It specifies CASSMSRGGYEQYF.

The V and J genes are TRBV19 and TRBJ2-3; a possible D gene is TRBD2 (6 bases). The V end lost 5 bases, the J end lost 0 bases, and 21 bases lay between the germline ends. Germline V gene lookup returns CDR1 LNHDA and CDR2 SQIVND (reference sequence). The CDR3 consists of 18 residues. CDR3 region: CASSPRPLASSSTDTQYF. In DNA, the CDR3 is TGTGCCAGTAGTCCGCGTCCCCTAGCGTCCAGTAGCACAGATACGCAGTATTTT. Together with reference TRBV19 and TRBJ2-3, the CDR3 gives the full variable domain: DGGITQSPKYLFRKEGQNVTLSCEQNLNHDAMYWYRQDPGQGLRLIYYSQIVNDFQKGDIAEGYSVSREKKESFPLTVTSAQKNPTAFYLCASSPRPLASSSTDTQYFGPGTRLTVL.

The chain couples TRBV7-3 to TRBJ2-1; 12 bases are shared with TRBD2. Trimming cost V 2 bases and J 8 bases; bases outside gene matches: 4. The CDR3 extends over 15 amino acids. Germline assignment: CDR1 SGHTA and CDR2 FQGTGA. For the CDR3, the DNA is TGTGCCAGCAGCTTAGGTCTAGCGGGGGGGGATGAGCAGTTCTTC. Encoded protein: CASSLGLAGGDEQFF.

This clone was detected only a few times. This sequence joins TRBV19 and TRBJ1-1; D gene uncertain. V lost 7 bases, J lost 1 base, and 16 bases lay in between. The CDR3 runs to 15 residues. The V gene's germline CDR1 is LNHDA and CDR2 SQIVND (reference sequence). CDR3 amino acids: CASTLTGFGNTEAFF. In DNA form, the CDR3 reads TGTGCCAGTACCCTGACGGGGTTTGGGAACACTGAAGCTTTCTTT.

This clone appeared a few times. The V gene is TRBV25-1, the J gene TRBJ2-7; D is perhaps TRBD2 (5 bases). Germline CDR1 MGHDK, CDR2 SYGVNS. This CDR3 spans 18 amino acids. Trimming shortened V by 2 bases and J by 7 bases, and 27 bases separated the two germline ends. The CDR3 DNA reads as TGTGCCAGCAGTGAAACTGGCCGGCGCTCACTTACTGGGAGTGAGCAGTACTTC. Its protein is CASSETGRRSLTGSEQYF.

This clone has more than one count but fewer than ten. This chain uses TRBV2 with TRBJ1-6; D remains unclear. The CDR3 runs 12 residues. The V gene's germline CDR1 is SNHLY and CDR2 FYNNEI. V was pared by 6 bases and J by 8 bases, with 8 bases between. The CDR3 nucleotides are TGTGCCAGCAGGATGAACTATTCACCCCTCCACTTT. As protein: CASRMNYSPLHF.

This clone was counted only a few times. The rearrangement uses TRBV9 and TRBJ2-2; TRBD1 might be the D (6 bases). The V gene's germline CDR1 is SGDLS and CDR2 YYNGEE. The CDR3 consists of 15 residues. The germline V and J ends were trimmed by 4 bases and 7 bases, with 17 bases remaining between them. The CDR3 region is CASSPRTGHHGELFF. CDR3 DNA sequence: TGTGCCAGCAGCCCCCGCACAGGGCACCACGGGGAGCTGTTTTTT.

The V and J genes are TRBV4-3 and TRBJ1-1; 7 nucleotides match TRBD1. Germline CDR1 reads LGHNA; CDR2 reads YSLEER. V shed 1 base, J shed 8 bases, and the junction held 7 bases outside the gene matches. The CDR3 sequence is 14 residues long. CDR3 loop: CASSQVLTGREAFF. The CDR3 bases are TGCGCCAGCAGCCAAGTCCTGACAGGGCGAGAAGCTTTCTTT.

This sequence joins TRBV6-1 and TRBJ1-4, with 7 bases matching TRBD1. V lost 9 bases to trimming and J lost 0 bases; unmatched junction nucleotides: 13. Germline V CDR1 and CDR2: MNHNS, SASEGT. The CDR3 spans 17 residues. CDR3: CASNEMGQPATNEKLFF. The CDR3 DNA reads TGTGCCAGTAATGAAATGGGACAGCCGGCAACTAATGAAAAACTGTTTTTT.

This clone appeared once. The chain employs TRBV5-6 and TRBJ2-4, with 10 bases aligning to TRBD1. The V gene's germline CDR1 is SGHDT and CDR2 YYEEEE. V lost 4 bases, J lost 6 bases, and 7 bases stayed unmatched. The CDR3 spans 15 residues. The CDR3 reads CASSRLTGGLNIQYF. The CDR3 bases are TGTGCCAGCAGCCGATTGACAGGGGGCCTAAACATTCAGTACTTC.

Note on this clone: One junction end disagrees with the germline gene, perhaps due to a read error. In DNA form, the CDR3 reads TGTTCCAGTAGTAGCGGGGGGAAATACAATGAGCAGTTCTTC. This encodes CSSSSGGKYNEQFF. The V call is TRBV7-9, the J call TRBJ2-1, with TRBD2 identical over 10 bases. This CDR3 region has 14 residues. The V gene's germline CDR1 is SEHNR and CDR2 FQNEAQ (reference sequence).

V and J are TRBV28 and TRBJ2-7, with D perhaps TRBD2 (6 bases). Germline V lookup: CDR1 MDHEN, CDR2 SYDVKM. CDR3 size: 15 residues. V gave up 5 bases and J gave up 6 bases, with 20 bases separating them. The CDR3 DNA is TGTGCCAGCAGTACAATGCCGGGAGCGATCCTCGAGCAGTACTTC. Its translation: CASSTMPGAILEQYF.

The chain is built from TRBV2 and TRBJ2-5, with 9 bases matching TRBD2. The CDR3 has 15 residues. J lost 4 bases, V lost 6 bases, and 9 bases had no gene match. Looked up from germline, CDR1 is SNHLY and CDR2 is FYNNEI. The CDR3 here is CASSLSGGLIETQYF. In nucleotides, the CDR3 is TGTGCCAGCAGCCTTAGCGGGGGTCTGATAGAGACCCAGTACTTC.

This clone has just a few counts. V is TRBV5-1 and J is TRBJ2-2, with TRBD2 matching over 11 bases. CDR1 and CDR2 (germline): SGHRS, YFSETQ. The CDR3 is 19 amino acids. Trimming took 0 bases from V and 2 from J; bases not matched to a gene: 9. CDR3 DNA sequence: TGCGCCAGCAGCTTGGCCGGTACTAGCGGGAGCGGTAACACCGGGGAGCTGTTTTTT. Its translation: CASSLAGTSGSGNTGELFF.

This rearrangement joins TRBV7-6 to TRBJ1-4; D perhaps matches TRBD1 (6 bases). The V gene lost 3 bases and the J gene lost 8 bases, with 19 bases spanning the gap. Germline V gene data show CDR1 as SGHVS and CDR2 as FNYEAQ. The CDR3 consists of 16 residues. CDR3 protein: CASSFDQGWNLEKLFF. CDR3 DNA: TGTGCCAGCAGCTTTGATCAGGGGTGGAATTTAGAAAAACTGTTTTTT.

The chain is built from TRBV27 and TRBJ1-4; 8 positions match TRBD1. The CDR3 is 19 residues long. Germline V gene sequence: CDR1 MNHEY, CDR2 SMNVEV (reference sequence). The trim removed 0 bases at V and 7 bases at J, leaving 16 bases unmatched. The CDR3 nucleotides read TGTGCCAGCAGTTTATCACCGACAGGGGTAGCTTCCTTTGGTGAAAAACTGTTTTTT. As protein: CASSLSPTGVASFGEKLFF.

This clone was counted a single time. The V gene is TRBV5-8, the J gene TRBJ2-1, with 11 positions matching TRBD1. V trimming: 6 bases; J trimming: 8 bases; junction bases outside the gene matches: 7. This CDR3 has 14 residues. Germline loops: CDR1 SGHTS, CDR2 YDEGEE. CDR3 region: CASTGTGGLDEQFF. The CDR3 DNA sequence: TGTGCCAGCACGGGGACAGGGGGATTGGATGAGCAGTTCTTC.

The rearrangement links TRBV19 to TRBJ2-3, with TRBD2 matching 8 bases. Germline CDR1 LNHDA, CDR2 SQIVND (reference sequence). V lost 7 bases to trimming and J lost 4 bases; unmatched junction nucleotides: 7. The length of the CDR3 is 14 residues. The CDR3 sequence: CASNEGRGADTQYF. In DNA, the CDR3 is TGTGCCAGTAATGAGGGGCGGGGGGCAGATACGCAGTATTTT. Filled out from reference TRBV19 and TRBJ2-3, the complete variable domain reads DGGITQSPKYLFRKEGQNVTLSCEQNLNHDAMYWYRQDPGQGLRLIYYSQIVNDFQKGDIAEGYSVSREKKESFPLTVTSAQKNPTAFYLCASNEGRGADTQYFGPGTRLTVL.